Below, 10 T cell receptor beta chains from the same sample are listed, as sequenced in a study of T-cell memory formation after mild COVID-19. Using its own MiXCR run on the 5' RACE reads, TCRdb lists one record per CDR3 protein. The sample has nearly 110,000 distinct CDR3 sequences; roughly 12% are singletons. The sequencing input was PBMCs or a T cell subset sorted from them (not recorded which). The receptor set was obtained from an adult woman who had mild COVID-19 (a few samples of this study predate the infection). Cell type and time point are not known.

A few counts support this clonotype. The chain joins TRBV30 to TRBJ2-1, with D perhaps matching TRBD1 (5 bases). The CDR3 extends over 15 amino acids. Trimming took 2 bases from V and 4 from J, leaving 15 bases between them. The V gene's germline CDR1 is GTSNPN and CDR2 SVGIG (reference sequence). DNA for the CDR3: TGTGCCTGGAGTCAGAGTAGGGGTGGTTACAATGAGCAGTTCTTC. Its translation is CAWSQSRGGYNEQFF. Combining the CDR3 with reference TRBV30 and TRBJ2-1 gives the whole variable domain SQTIHQWPATLVQPVGSPLSLECTVEGTSNPNLYWYRQAAGRGLQLLFYSVGIGQISSEVPQNLSASRPQDRQFILSSKKLLLSDSGFYLCAWSQSRGGYNEQFFGPGTRLTVL.

In nucleotides, the CDR3 is TGCGCCAGCAGCCCCTTGACGGGGGGCTACAATGAGCAGTTCTTC. Encoded protein: CASSPLTGGYNEQFF. The genes are TRBV4-1 and TRBJ2-1; 7 bases align to TRBD2. CDR1 is MGHRA and CDR2 is YSYEKL in the germline V gene. Unmatched junction bases numbered 6, after V lost 4 bases and J lost 3 bases. This CDR3 contains 15 residues.

This chain links TRBV20-1 with TRBJ2-7; TRBD1 matches 7 bases. The germline V gene has CDR1 DFQATT and CDR2 SNEGSKA (reference sequence). The CDR3 extends over 13 amino acids. V lost 5 bases and J lost 7; bases outside the gene matches: 11. The CDR3 DNA sequence: TGCAGTGCTGGATCGGAGACAGGGATTGAGCAGTACTTC. Its translation: CSAGSETGIEQYF.

This clonotype was detected a few times. The CDR3 DNA is TGTGCCAGCAGAGACCTTACCAATGAGCAGTTCTTC. Amino acid sequence: CASRDLTNEQFF. The J gene is TRBJ2-1, the V gene TRBV25-1; D is uncertain. The CDR3 is 12 amino acids. Germline lookup yields CDR1 MGHDK and CDR2 SYGVNS. V lost 6 bases and J 6 bases, leaving 9 bases between the germline ends.

This clonotype was seen more than once but under ten times. The gene calls are TRBV6-5 and TRBJ1-4; no reliable D call. The CDR3 extends over 14 amino acids. V shed 6 bases and J shed 6 bases, with 14 bases lying between them. Germline V gene lookup returns CDR1 MNHEY and CDR2 SVGAGI. Here the CDR3 reads CASSPSVVDEKLFF. As DNA, the CDR3 is TGTGCCAGCAGCCCGTCGGTTGTTGATGAAAAACTGTTTTTT.

There are a few counts of this clonotype. The rearrangement joins TRBV19 to TRBJ2-2, with D unclear. Germline V gives CDR1 LNHDA, CDR2 SQIVND (reference sequence). This CDR3 contains 15 residues. Trimming pared 0 bases from V and 1 base from J, leaving 6 bases between. The CDR3 sequence is CASSIEIGNTGELFF. CDR3 coding DNA: TGTGCCAGTAGTATAGAGATAGGGAACACCGGGGAGCTGTTTTTT.

V is TRBV4-2 and J is TRBJ1-1; no definite D call. CDR1 and CDR2 (germline): LGHNA, YNFKEQ. This CDR3 spans 14 amino acids. The V gene lost 1 base and the J gene lost 4 bases, with 10 bases spanning the gap. The DNA of the CDR3 is TGTGCCAGCAGCCAAGGGTTCGCGGGCACTGAAGCTTTCTTT. Its translation: CASSQGFAGTEAFF.

The chain is built from TRBV29-1 and TRBJ2-2; the D gene could be TRBD1 or TRBD2 (5 bases each). CDR3 length: 12 residues. Germline assignment: CDR1 SQVTM and CDR2 ANQGSEA. Trimming took off 2 bases at V and 5 bases at J, with 6 bases between the two ends. This CDR3 reads CSVEWGTGELFF. The DNA of the CDR3 is TGCAGCGTTGAATGGGGGACCGGGGAGCTGTTTTTT.

This clonotype has only a few counts. CDR3 nucleotide sequence: TGTGCCAGCAGCTCGCCGGGCGGTTTGGACACCGGGGAGCTGTTTTTT. It yields the protein CASSSPGGLDTGELFF. The chain combines TRBV11-3 with TRBJ2-2; D gene uncertain. Germline V gene lookup returns CDR1 SGHNT and CDR2 YENEEA. V was cut by 4 bases and J by 3 bases, with 15 bases left in between. The CDR3 is 16 amino acids.

The J gene is TRBJ1-2, the V gene TRBV25-1; possible D gene TRBD1, 6 bases. Per the germline V gene, CDR1 is MGHDK and CDR2 is SYGVNS. This CDR3 is 13 amino acids long. V shed 6 bases and J shed 2 bases, with 10 bases lying between them. CDR3 in DNA: TGTGCCAGCAGGGGACATCCAAACTATGGCTACACCTTC. Its protein is CASRGHPNYGYTF.